This T cell receptor beta chain emerged from a study of blood T cell repertoires in COVID-19. Across the study: PBMCs, B-cell-depleted T cells, or T cells were the source of the cDNA or gDNA that made up the material.

TCRdb's table, derived via immunoSEQ multiplex PCR, lists solely in-frame clones and lacks some. The data contain over 150,000 clones, more than 75% of them singletons. Germline V gives CDR1 ENHRY, CDR2 SYGVKD. This CDR3 spans 13 amino acids. J lost 6 bases, V lost 2 bases, and 0 bases had no gene match. This sequence joins TRBV10-3 and TRBJ2-1, with TRBD2 matching 8 bases. The sample was peripheral blood. This receptor was taken from a man aged 55 to 70 with COVID-19, enrolled during active disease. CDR3 loop: CAISEREGNEQFF. CDR3 in DNA: TGTGCCATCAGTGAGCGGGAGGGCAATGAGCAGTTCTTC.